This T cell receptor (beta chain) was obtained from a study of cytomegalovirus exposure and HLA in healthy donors. PCR involved 60 Vbeta and 13 Jbeta primers. Some clones are missing from TCRdb's copy, which holds only in-frame ones; the method was immunoSEQ multiplex PCR. The sample lists 100,000 to 150,000 clones, approximately 80% occurring once. V was trimmed by 8 bases and J by 5 bases, leaving 21 bases between them. This CDR3 is built from 15 residues. The V gene's germline CDR1 is SEHNR and CDR2 FQNEAQ (reference sequence). General observations from the study: V- and J-gene trimming of TCR beta was linked (in a later analysis) to a missense DCLRE1C variant. A cluster of highly shared sequence variants was likely a sequencing artifact.

As for this clone: Its cognate antigen is unknown.

The source of this sequence is a man in his fifties in good health and CMV-seropositive. Sequenced: PBMCs. The chain has TRBV7-9 and TRBJ2-5; perhaps TRBD2 as D (5 bases). The CDR3 here is CASSLASGKRETQYF. The CDR3 DNA reads TGTGCCAGCTCTCTAGCCTCGGGGAAACGGGAGACCCAGTACTTC. Together with reference TRBV7-9 and TRBJ2-5, the CDR3 gives the full variable domain: DTGVSQNPRHKITKRGQNVTFRCDPISEHNRLYWYRQTLGQGPEFLTYFQNEAQLEKSRLLSDRFSAERPKGSFSTLEIQRTEQGDSAMYLCASSLASGKRETQYFGPGTRLLVL.